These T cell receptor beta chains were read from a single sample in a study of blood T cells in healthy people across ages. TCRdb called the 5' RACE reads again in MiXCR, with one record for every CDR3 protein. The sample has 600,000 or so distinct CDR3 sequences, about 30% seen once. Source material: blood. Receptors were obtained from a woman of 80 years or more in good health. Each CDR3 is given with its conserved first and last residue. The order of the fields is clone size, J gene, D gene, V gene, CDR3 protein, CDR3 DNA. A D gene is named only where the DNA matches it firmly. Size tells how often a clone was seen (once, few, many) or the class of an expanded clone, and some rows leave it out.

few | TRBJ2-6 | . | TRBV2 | CASSQSFSGANVLTF | TGTGCCAGCAGTCAAAGCTTCTCTGGGGCCAACGTCCTGACTTTC
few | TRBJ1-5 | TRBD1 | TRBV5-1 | CASALTGGGQPQHF | TGCGCCAGCGCCCTTACAGGGGGCGGACAGCCCCAGCATTTT
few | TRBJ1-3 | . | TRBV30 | CAWVSWSSGNTIYF | TGTGCCTGGGTGTCCTGGTCCTCTGGAAACACCATATATTTT
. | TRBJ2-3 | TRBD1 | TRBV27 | CASSLPGQIRDTQYF | TGTGCCAGCAGTTTACCGGGACAGATTCGAGATACGCAGTATTTT
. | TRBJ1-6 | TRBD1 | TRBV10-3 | CAARDRDNSPLHF | TGTGCCGCCCGGGACAGGGATAATTCACCCCTCCACTTT
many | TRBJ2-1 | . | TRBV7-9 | CASSLALPQYNEQFF | TGTGCCAGCAGCTTAGCTCTTCCGCAGTACAATGAGCAGTTCTTC
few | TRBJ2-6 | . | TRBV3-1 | CASSQGGVAGANVLTF | TGTGCCAGCAGCCAAGGGGGGGTCGCTGGGGCCAACGTCCTGACTTTC
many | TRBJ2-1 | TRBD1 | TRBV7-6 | CASSRGQPLNEQFF | TGTGCCAGCAGCCGGGGACAGCCCCTCAATGAGCAGTTCTTC
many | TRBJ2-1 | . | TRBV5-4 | CASSRESHIYNEQFF | TGTGCCAGCAGCCGCGAATCGCACATCTACAATGAGCAGTTCTTC
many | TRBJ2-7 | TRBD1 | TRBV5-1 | CASSLGQQGNEQYF | TGCGCCAGCAGCCTGGGACAGCAAGGGAACGAGCAGTACTTC
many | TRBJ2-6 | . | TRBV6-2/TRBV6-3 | CASSDLQGSGANVLTF | TGTGCCAGCAGTGACCTACAGGGCTCTGGGGCCAACGTCCTGACTTTC
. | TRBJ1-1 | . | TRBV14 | CASSQVPQNTEAFF | TGTGCCAGCAGCCAAGTTCCACAGAACACTGAAGCTTTCTTT
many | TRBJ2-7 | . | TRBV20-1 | CSAQNRAGAYEQYF | TGCAGTGCCCAAAACCGGGCAGGGGCCTACGAGCAGTACTTC
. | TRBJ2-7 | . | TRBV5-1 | CASSRRVSSGSYNEQYF | TGCGCCAGCAGCCGGAGGGTTTCGTCGGGGTCCTACAATGAGCAGTACTTC